These 21 T cell receptor beta chains share one sample of origin, sequenced in a study of cytotoxic CD8 clonotypes in ibrutinib-treated CLL. TCRdb's table, derived via immunoSEQ multiplex PCR, lists solely in-frame clones and lacks some. This sample yields some 300,000 clones, of which just under 80% are seen a single time; 5.5% to 8% belongs to the top ten. This sample comprised PBMCs, obtained before ibrutinib treatment. All receptors derive from a human donor with chronic lymphocytic leukemia.

The chain carries TRBV7-3 and TRBJ1-2; 7 nucleotides align to TRBD1. This CDR3 has 13 residues. J gave up 3 bases and V 5 bases, and 3 bases lay outside the gene matches. The germline CDR1 and CDR2 sequences are SGHTA and FQGTGA. CDR3 bases: TGTGCCAGCAGCCCAGGGGGGCACTATGGCTACACCTTC. Encoded protein: CASSPGGHYGYTF.

Only a few counts were recorded for this clone. The J gene is TRBJ2-7, the V gene TRBV30; 8 bases match TRBD1. Trimming at V came to 4 bases and at J to 0 bases, leaving 2 bases not matched to a gene. The CDR3 runs 13 residues. Germline lookup yields CDR1 GTSNPN and CDR2 SVGIG (reference sequence). CDR3 DNA: TGTGCCTGGACGACAGGGGACTCCTACGAGCAGTACTTC. This sequence encodes CAWTTGDSYEQYF.

The chain combines TRBV14 with TRBJ1-3; D gene ambiguous. The CDR3 has 14 amino acids. V was shortened by 4 bases and J by 0 bases, with 7 bases between the two germline ends. Germline V lookup: CDR1 SGHDN, CDR2 FVKESK. CDR3 coding DNA: TGTGCCAGCAGCCCCACGCGCTCTGGAAACACCATATATTTT. Protein sequence: CASSPTRSGNTIYF.

The V gene is TRBV7-2, the J gene TRBJ2-3; 11 bases line up with TRBD2. Germline CDR1 is SGHTA and CDR2 is FQGNSA. Trimming cost V 6 bases and J 0 bases; bases outside gene matches: 5. The CDR3 is 16 amino acids. The CDR3 nucleotides read TGTGCCAGCAGTTCAGGACTAGCGGGTAGCACAGATACGCAGTATTTT. It codes for CASSSGLAGSTDTQYF.

The V and J genes are TRBV27 and TRBJ2-1, with 14 bases aligning to TRBD2. Germline V lookup: CDR1 MNHEY, CDR2 SMNVEV (reference sequence). V was pared by 6 bases and J by 10 bases, with 8 bases of the junction left unmatched. CDR3 length: 15 amino acids. In DNA form, the CDR3 reads TGTGCCAGCAGCTCCGGAGGACTAGCGGGAGGAGAGCAGTTCTTC. It yields the protein CASSSGGLAGGEQFF.

A few counts support this clone. The gene calls are TRBV6-5 and TRBJ2-5; D assignment may be TRBD1 or TRBD2 (5 bases each). The CDR3 has 13 amino acids. The V and J ends lost 9 bases and 9 bases respectively, with 20 bases between them. CDR1 MNHEY and CDR2 SVGAGI come from the germline V gene. The CDR3 DNA is TGTGCCAGTACCCGGGGCCGTGGGTGGGCCCAGTACTTC. Amino acid sequence: CASTRGRGWAQYF.

The V gene is TRBV14, the J gene TRBJ1-1; TRBD1 is a possible D gene (5 bases). This CDR3 region has 17 residues. Looked up from germline, CDR1 is SGHDN and CDR2 is FVKESK. Trimming took off 3 bases at V and 6 bases at J, with 23 bases between the two ends. The DNA for the CDR3 is TGTGCCAGCAGCCATCTTGGGGGGAGTGGAAGACGGGCTGAAGCTTTCTTT. This encodes CASSHLGGSGRRAEAFF.

The V and J genes are TRBV7-3 and TRBJ2-7; no clear D gene. Germline loops: CDR1 SGHTA, CDR2 FQGTGA. Deletions cut 5 bases from V and 7 bases from J, with 18 bases between. The CDR3 contains 14 residues. CDR3 sequence (DNA): TGTGCCAGCAGCGTATCAGAGTACGGGCGGGAGCAGTACTTC. This gives the protein CASSVSEYGREQYF.

This chain uses TRBV10-3 with TRBJ2-2; 10 bases line up with TRBD2. The CDR3 has 17 residues. V was clipped by 3 bases and J by 4 bases; unmatched bases: 8. The germline V gene has CDR1 ENHRY and CDR2 SYGVKD. The CDR3 loop is CAISDRSGRAGTGELFF. The CDR3 DNA is TGTGCCATCAGTGATAGGAGCGGGAGGGCAGGCACCGGGGAGCTGTTTTTT.

This clone was detected once. V is TRBV19 and J is TRBJ2-1, with TRBD1 matching 8 bases. The CDR3 covers 18 residues. Germline V gene sequence: CDR1 LNHDA, CDR2 SQIVND (reference sequence). V shed 5 bases and J 0 bases; nucleotides not matched to a gene: 12. The CDR3 region is CASSPRQGKFSSYNEQFF. CDR3 sequence (DNA): TGTGCCAGTAGTCCCCGACAGGGGAAGTTCAGCTCCTACAATGAGCAGTTCTTC.

This clone was observed a handful of times. J is TRBJ2-2 and V is TRBV7-2; no clear D gene. Germline V gene sequence: CDR1 SGHTA, CDR2 FQGNSA. V lost 8 bases to trimming and J lost 2 bases, with 6 bases between them. The CDR3 length is 12 residues. Written as DNA, the CDR3 is TGTGCCAGCGGGCTTAACACCGGGGAGCTGTTTTTT. Translated: CASGLNTGELFF.

The V and J genes are TRBV5-8 and TRBJ2-7, with 12 bases fitting TRBD2. This CDR3 region has 12 residues. V lost 6 bases, J lost 12 bases, and 7 bases stayed unmatched. Germline loops: CDR1 SGHTS, CDR2 YDEGEE. CDR3 sequence reads: CASNPGLAGRYF. The CDR3 DNA follows: TGTGCCAGCAACCCCGGACTAGCGGGAAGGTACTTC.

The rearrangement uses TRBV6-5 and TRBJ2-7; 11 nucleotides align to TRBD1. The CDR3 sequence is 13 residues long. From germline, CDR1 is MNHEY and CDR2 SVGAGI. The ends lost 7 bases at V and 7 bases at J; junction bases unmatched: 6. The CDR3 DNA is TGTGCCAGCATCGGACAGGGGGCTTTTGAGCAGTACTTC. As protein: CASIGQGAFEQYF.

This chain joins TRBV4-1 and TRBJ2-3; tentative D call: TRBD2 (5 bases). Trimming pared 3 bases from V and 0 bases from J, leaving 7 bases between. Germline loops: CDR1 MGHRA, CDR2 YSYEKL. The CDR3 contains 14 residues. For the CDR3, the DNA is TGCGCCAGCAGCCACGGACTGAGCACAGATACGCAGTATTTT. It translates to CASSHGLSTDTQYF.

This chain links TRBV19 with TRBJ1-2, with 10 bases identical to TRBD1. The V and J ends lost 5 bases and 1 base, in that order; junction bases with no gene match: 4. CDR1 and CDR2 from the germline V gene are LNHDA and SQIVND (reference sequence). This CDR3 has 15 amino acids. The CDR3 DNA sequence: TGTGCCAGTAGTGCGACAGGGGGCCTTAACTATGGCTACACCTTC. It codes for CASSATGGLNYGYTF. Using reference TRBV19 and TRBJ1-2 for the parts outside the CDR3, the full variable domain is DGGITQSPKYLFRKEGQNVTLSCEQNLNHDAMYWYRQDPGQGLRLIYYSQIVNDFQKGDIAEGYSVSREKKESFPLTVTSAQKNPTAFYLCASSATGGLNYGYTFGSGTRLTVV.

J is TRBJ2-1 and V is TRBV6-1, with TRBD2 matching 7 bases. J gave up 3 bases and V 6 bases, and 8 bases lay outside the gene matches. CDR1 and CDR2 (germline): MNHNS, SASEGT. This CDR3 comprises 15 residues. The CDR3 sequence is CASSPGTTSYNEQFF. The CDR3 DNA follows: TGTGCCAGCAGCCCCGGGACTACCAGCTACAATGAGCAGTTCTTC.

The chain recombines TRBV4-1 with TRBJ2-3, with D possibly matching TRBD2 (5 bases). The V and J ends lost 0 bases and 6 bases respectively, with 13 bases between them. The CDR3 runs 15 residues. Germline CDR1 MGHRA, CDR2 YSYEKL. CDR3 loop: CASSQDPLAEDTQYF. The CDR3 DNA is TGCGCCAGCAGCCAAGATCCGCTAGCTGAGGATACGCAGTATTTT.

The chain carries TRBV6-6 and TRBJ1-1; D remains unclear. CDR3 size: 14 residues. Trimming shortened V by 2 bases and J by 1 base, and 8 bases separated the two germline ends. Germline CDR1 and CDR2: MNHNY and SVGAGI (reference sequence). Here the CDR3 DNA reads TGTGCCAGCAGTTACGGACGATCGAACACTGAAGCTTTCTTT. This translates into CASSYGRSNTEAFF.

This clone was seen a single time. V gene TRBV5-4 combines with J gene TRBJ1-1; D gene ambiguous. V was shortened by 1 base and J by 2 bases, with 0 bases between the two germline ends. The CDR3 covers 11 residues. Germline CDR1 reads SGHNT; CDR2 reads YYREEE (reference sequence). CDR3 sequence reads: CASSLNTEAFF. The CDR3 nucleotides are TGTGCCAGCAGCTTGAACACTGAAGCTTTCTTT. The whole variable domain, filled in from reference TRBV5-4 and TRBJ1-1, reads ETGVTQSPTHLIKTRGQQVTLRCSSQSGHNTVSWYQQALGQGPQFIFQYYREEENGRGNFPPRFSGLQFPNYSSELNVNALELDDSALYLCASSLNTEAFFGQGTRLTVV.

The chain is built from TRBV15 and TRBJ1-2; no definite D call. Germline V gene sequence: CDR1 LNHNV, CDR2 YYDKDF (reference sequence). The CDR3 runs to 13 residues. Trimming left V 1 base short and J 7 bases short, with 10 bases between. The CDR3 DNA sequence: TGTGCCACCAGCAGAGGCCAAGCCTTTGGCTACACCTTC. Translation: CATSRGQAFGYTF.

The V and J genes are TRBV28 and TRBJ2-7; D uncertain. The CDR3 has 14 amino acids. Germline CDR1 reads MDHEN; CDR2 reads SYDVKM. V was clipped by 8 bases and J by 2 bases, with 16 bases between them. The CDR3 spells CASLRPAATYEQYF. CDR3 nucleotide sequence: TGTGCCAGCCTCCGCCCAGCAGCCACCTACGAGCAGTACTTC.